This TCR beta chain was obtained from a study of T cells in Graves' hyperthyroidism and ophthalmopathy. Findings of the study overall: Ophthalmopathy onset followed model prediction by a median around six months.

RNA transcripts yielded amplified TCR beta CDR3 regions. The study used the HTBI primer set for a first-round RT-PCR of the TCR CDR3. TCRdb reprocessed the multiplex PCR reads via MiXCR and lists one record per CDR3 protein. This sample yields roughly 400,000 distinct CDR3 sequences, of which about 14% are seen a single time; around 28% belongs to the top ten. This clonotype was seen a few times. Its matching antigen is unknown. There are 15 residues in the CDR3. Deletions cut 7 bases from V and 0 bases from J, with 13 bases between. Exclusion criteria comprised uncontrolled infection, other autoimmune disease, pregnancy or lactation. Fresh 10 ml peripheral blood yielded PBMCs.

The chain uses TRBV12-3 or TRBV12-4 and TRBJ1-3; no definite D call. The TCR comes from a man between 50 and 59 years old with Graves' ophthalmopathy. The sample comprised blood. CDR3 nucleotide sequence: TGTGCCAGCACCGAAAAGCGGAGCTCTGGAAACACCATATATTTT. Amino acids: CASTEKRSSGNTIYF.